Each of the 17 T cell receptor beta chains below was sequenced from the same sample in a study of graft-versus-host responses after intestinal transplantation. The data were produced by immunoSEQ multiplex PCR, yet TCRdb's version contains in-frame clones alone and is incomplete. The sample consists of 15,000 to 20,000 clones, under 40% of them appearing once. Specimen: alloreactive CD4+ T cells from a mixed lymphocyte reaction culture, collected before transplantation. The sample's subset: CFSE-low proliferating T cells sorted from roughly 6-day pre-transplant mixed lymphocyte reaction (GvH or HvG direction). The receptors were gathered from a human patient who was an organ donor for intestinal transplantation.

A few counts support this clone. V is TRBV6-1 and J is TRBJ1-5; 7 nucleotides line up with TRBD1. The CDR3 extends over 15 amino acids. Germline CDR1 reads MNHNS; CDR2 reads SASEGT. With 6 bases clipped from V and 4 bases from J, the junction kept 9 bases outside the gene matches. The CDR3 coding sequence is TGTGCCAGCAGAACTACAGGGGCCATTAATCAGCCCCAGCATTTT. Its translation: CASRTTGAINQPQHF.

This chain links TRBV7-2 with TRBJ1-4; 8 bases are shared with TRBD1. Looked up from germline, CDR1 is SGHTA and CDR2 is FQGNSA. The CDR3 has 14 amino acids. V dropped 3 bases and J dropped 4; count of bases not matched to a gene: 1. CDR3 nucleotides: TGTGCCAGCAGCTTGACAGGGGATAATGAAAAACTGTTTTTT. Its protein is CASSLTGDNEKLFF.

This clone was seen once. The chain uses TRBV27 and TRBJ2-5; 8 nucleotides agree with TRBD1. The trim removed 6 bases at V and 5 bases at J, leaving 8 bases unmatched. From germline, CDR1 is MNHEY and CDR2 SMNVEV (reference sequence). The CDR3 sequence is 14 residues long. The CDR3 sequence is CASRRTGGRETQYF. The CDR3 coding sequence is TGTGCCAGCAGGCGCACAGGGGGGAGGGAGACCCAGTACTTC.

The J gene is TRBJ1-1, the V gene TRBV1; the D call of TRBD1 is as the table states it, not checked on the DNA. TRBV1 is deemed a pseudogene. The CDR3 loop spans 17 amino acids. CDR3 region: CTSSQENPCRMNTEAFF. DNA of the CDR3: TGCACCAGCAGCCAAGAGAATCCCTGCAGGATGAACACTGAAGCTTTCTTT.

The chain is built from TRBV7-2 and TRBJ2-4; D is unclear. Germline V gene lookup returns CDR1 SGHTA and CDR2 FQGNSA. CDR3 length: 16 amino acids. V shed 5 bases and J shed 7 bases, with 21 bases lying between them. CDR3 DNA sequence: TGTGCCAGCAGCCCACATCCGGCAACCGCAGCTAACATTCAGTACTTC. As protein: CASSPHPATAANIQYF.

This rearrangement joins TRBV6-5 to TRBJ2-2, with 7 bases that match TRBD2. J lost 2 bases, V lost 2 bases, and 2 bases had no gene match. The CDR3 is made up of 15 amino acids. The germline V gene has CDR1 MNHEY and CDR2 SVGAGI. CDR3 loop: CASSYGGVNTGELFF. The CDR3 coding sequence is TGTGCCAGCAGTTACGGGGGGGTAAACACCGGGGAGCTGTTTTTT.

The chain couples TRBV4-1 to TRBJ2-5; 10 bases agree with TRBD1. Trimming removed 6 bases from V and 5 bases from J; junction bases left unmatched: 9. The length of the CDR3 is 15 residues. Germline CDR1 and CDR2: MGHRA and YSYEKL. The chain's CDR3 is CASSAGTGDAETQYF. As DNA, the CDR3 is TGCGCCAGCAGTGCCGGGACAGGGGATGCGGAGACCCAGTACTTC.

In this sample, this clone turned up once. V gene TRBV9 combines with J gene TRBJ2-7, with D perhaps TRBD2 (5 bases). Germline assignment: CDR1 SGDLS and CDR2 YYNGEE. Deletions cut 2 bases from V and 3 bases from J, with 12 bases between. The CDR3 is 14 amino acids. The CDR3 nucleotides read TGTGCCAGCAGCGTGTCGGGCGGGTACTACGAGCAGTACTTC. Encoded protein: CASSVSGGYYEQYF.

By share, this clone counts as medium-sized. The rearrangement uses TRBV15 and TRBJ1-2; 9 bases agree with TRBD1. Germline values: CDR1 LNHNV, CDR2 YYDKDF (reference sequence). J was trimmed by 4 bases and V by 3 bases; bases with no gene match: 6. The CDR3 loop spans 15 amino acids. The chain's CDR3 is CATSSGTGKGYGYTF. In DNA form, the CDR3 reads TGTGCCACCAGCAGCGGGACAGGGAAAGGCTATGGCTACACCTTC.

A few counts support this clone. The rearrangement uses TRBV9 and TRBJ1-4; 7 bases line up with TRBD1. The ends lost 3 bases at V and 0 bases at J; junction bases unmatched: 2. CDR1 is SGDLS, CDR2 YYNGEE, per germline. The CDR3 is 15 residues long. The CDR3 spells CASSAGTATNEKLFF. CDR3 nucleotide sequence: TGTGCCAGCAGCGCCGGGACAGCAACTAATGAAAAACTGTTTTTT.

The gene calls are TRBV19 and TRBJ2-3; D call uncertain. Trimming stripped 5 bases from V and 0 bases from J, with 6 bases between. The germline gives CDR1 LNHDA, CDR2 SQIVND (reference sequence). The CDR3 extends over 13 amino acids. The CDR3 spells CASSPGSTDTQYF. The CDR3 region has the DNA TGTGCCAGTAGTCCCGGGAGCACAGATACGCAGTATTTT.

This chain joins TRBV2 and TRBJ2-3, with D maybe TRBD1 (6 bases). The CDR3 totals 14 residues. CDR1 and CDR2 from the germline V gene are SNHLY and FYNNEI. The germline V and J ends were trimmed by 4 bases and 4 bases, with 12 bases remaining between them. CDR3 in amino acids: CASSADRGSDTQYF. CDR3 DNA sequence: TGTGCCAGCAGTGCGGACAGAGGGTCAGATACGCAGTATTTT.

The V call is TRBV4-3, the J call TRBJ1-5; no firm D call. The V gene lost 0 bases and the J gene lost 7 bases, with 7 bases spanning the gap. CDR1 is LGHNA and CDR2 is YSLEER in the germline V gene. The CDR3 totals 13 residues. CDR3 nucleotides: TGCGCCAGCAGCCAAGATACGGGACAGCCCCAGCATTTT. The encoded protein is CASSQDTGQPQHF.

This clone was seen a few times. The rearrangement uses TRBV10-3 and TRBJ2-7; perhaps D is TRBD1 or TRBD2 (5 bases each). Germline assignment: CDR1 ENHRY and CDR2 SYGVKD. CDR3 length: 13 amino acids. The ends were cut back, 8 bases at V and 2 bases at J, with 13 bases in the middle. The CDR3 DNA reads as TGTGCCATCGGAGGCAGGGTGACCTACGAGCAGTACTTC. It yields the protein CAIGGRVTYEQYF.

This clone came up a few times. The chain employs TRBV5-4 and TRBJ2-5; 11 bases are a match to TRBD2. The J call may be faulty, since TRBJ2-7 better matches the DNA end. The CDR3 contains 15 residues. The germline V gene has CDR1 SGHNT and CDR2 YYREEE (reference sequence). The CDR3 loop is CASSLTSGSSYEQYF. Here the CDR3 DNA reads TGTGCCAGCAGCTTGACTAGCGGGAGCTCCTACGAGCAGTACTTC.

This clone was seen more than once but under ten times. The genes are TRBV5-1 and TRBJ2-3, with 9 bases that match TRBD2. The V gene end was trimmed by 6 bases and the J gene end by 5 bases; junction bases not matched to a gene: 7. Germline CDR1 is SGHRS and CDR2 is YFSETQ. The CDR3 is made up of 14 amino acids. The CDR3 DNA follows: TGCGCCAGCACCCCGACTAGCGGAGTAGATACGCAGTATTTT. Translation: CASTPTSGVDTQYF.

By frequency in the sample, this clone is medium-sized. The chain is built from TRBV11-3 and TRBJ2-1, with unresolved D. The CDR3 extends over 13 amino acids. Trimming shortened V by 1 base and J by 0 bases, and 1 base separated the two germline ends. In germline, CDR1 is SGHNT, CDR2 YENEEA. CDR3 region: CASSLGSYNEQFF. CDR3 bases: TGTGCCAGCAGCTTAGGCTCCTACAATGAGCAGTTCTTC.